The present T cell receptor (beta chain) was sequenced within a study of blood T cell repertoires in COVID-19. The length of the CDR3 is 12 residues. Germline assignment: CDR1 WSHSY and CDR2 SAAADI. V was cut by 7 bases and J by 6 bases, with 12 bases left in between. Data came from immunoSEQ multiplex PCR; TCRdb stores just in-frame clones and leaves some out. The table shows 45,000 to 55,000 clones, with around 88% occurring only once. The receptor was isolated from a woman of 80 years or more with acute or convalescent COVID-19. This chain links TRBV10-2 with TRBJ1-1; D gene unclear. Sample: peripheral blood. The CDR3 DNA sequence: TGCGCCAGCACCCAGGACGGGGCTGAAGCTTTCTTT. Translated, it gives CASTQDGAEAFF.